Shown below are 13 T cell receptor beta chains from a single sample sequenced in a study of blood T cell repertoires in COVID-19. The method was immunoSEQ multiplex PCR; TCRdb's version includes in-frame clones alone and lacks a portion of them. The top ten hold 4.5% to 5.5% of the sample, which has some 48,000 clones, just over 90% seen once. Specimen: peripheral blood. Receptors originate from a man in his 70s with acute or convalescent COVID-19.

The V and J genes are TRBV19 and TRBJ2-2, with D tentatively TRBD2 (6 bases). V was shortened by 6 bases and J by 1 base, with 18 bases between the two germline ends. This CDR3 spans 17 amino acids. CDR1 and CDR2 (germline): LNHDA, SQIVND (reference sequence). CDR3 in DNA: TGTGCCAGTAGATCTAGCTTCGGGCGGGAGAACACCGGGGAGCTGTTTTTT. It translates to CASRSSFGRENTGELFF. Filled out from reference TRBV19 and TRBJ2-2, the complete variable domain reads DGGITQSPKYLFRKEGQNVTLSCEQNLNHDAMYWYRQDPGQGLRLIYYSQIVNDFQKGDIAEGYSVSREKKESFPLTVTSAQKNPTAFYLCASRSSFGRENTGELFFGEGSRLTVL.

J is TRBJ2-2 and V is TRBV7-3; possibly TRBD2 for D (7 bases). Trimming stripped 3 bases from V and 1 base from J, with 15 bases between. This CDR3 region has 17 residues. Germline V gene lookup returns CDR1 SGHTA and CDR2 FQGTGA. The CDR3 sequence is CASSFSGGGLNTGELFF. The CDR3 nucleotides read TGTGCCAGCAGCTTCTCCGGCGGGGGCCTGAACACCGGGGAGCTGTTTTTT.

The chain uses TRBV27 and TRBJ1-2; 7 positions match TRBD1. The CDR3 runs 14 residues. V lost 6 bases, J lost 5 bases, and 9 bases stayed unmatched. In germline, CDR1 is MNHEY, CDR2 SMNVEV (reference sequence). The CDR3 protein is CASRRWTGDYGYTF. Here the CDR3 DNA reads TGTGCCAGCAGGCGTTGGACAGGAGATTATGGCTACACCTTC.

The rearrangement joins TRBV29-1 to TRBJ1-6; 7 positions match TRBD1. The CDR3 totals 16 residues. From germline, CDR1 is SQVTM and CDR2 ANQGSEA. With 5 bases clipped from V and 8 bases from J, the junction kept 15 bases outside the gene matches. For the CDR3, the DNA is TGCAGCGTTCCCACGCGCCTACAGGGGTCGGATTCACCCCTCCACTTT. This sequence encodes CSVPTRLQGSDSPLHF.

The CDR3 sequence is CSVRKRGGQETQYF. The CDR3 DNA follows: TGCAGCGTTCGGAAGCGGGGGGGCCAAGAGACCCAGTACTTC. This chain uses TRBV29-1 with TRBJ2-5; 10 bases align to TRBD2. Per germline, CDR1 SQVTM and CDR2 ANQGSEA. The CDR3 covers 14 residues. J lost 1 base, V lost 5 bases, and 4 bases had no gene match.

This chain joins TRBV28 and TRBJ1-5; D is possibly TRBD1 (6 bases). The germline V gene encodes CDR1 MDHEN and CDR2 SYDVKM. CDR3 length: 16 residues. Trimming took off 7 bases at V and 4 bases at J, with 20 bases between the two ends. The CDR3 sequence: CASIRGGARGNQPQHF. CDR3 sequence (DNA): TGTGCCAGCATCAGAGGGGGGGCTAGGGGAAATCAGCCCCAGCATTTT. Filled out from reference TRBV28 and TRBJ1-5, the complete variable domain reads DVKVTQSSRYLVKRTGEKVFLECVQDMDHENMFWYRQDPGLGLRLIYFSYDVKMKEKGDIPEGYSVSREKKERFSLILESASTNQTSMYLCASIRGGARGNQPQHFGDGTRLSIL.

This chain connects TRBV2 to TRBJ2-7; tentatively, D is TRBD2 (7 bases). The V gene's germline CDR1 is SNHLY and CDR2 FYNNEI. Trimming cost V 3 bases and J 3 bases, with 12 bases left between them. This CDR3 has 14 residues. The CDR3 bases are TGTGCCAGCAGTGACGGCGGGGGCCGCTACGAGCAGTACTTC. As protein: CASSDGGGRYEQYF. Complete variable domain (other parts from reference TRBV2 and TRBJ2-7): EPEVTQTPSHQVTQMGQEVILRCVPISNHLYFYWYRQILGQKVEFLVSFYNNEISEKSEIFDDQFSVERPDGSNFTLKIRSTKLEDSAMYFCASSDGGGRYEQYFGPGTRLTVT.

The chain couples TRBV4-1 to TRBJ1-6, with 7 positions matching TRBD1. The trim removed 6 bases at V and 10 bases at J, leaving 6 bases unmatched. Germline CDR1 and CDR2: MGHRA and YSYEKL. The CDR3 spans 13 residues. CDR3 coding DNA: TGCGCCAGCAGAACGACAGGGAGGTCACCCCTCCACTTT. The encoded protein is CASRTTGRSPLHF.

The chain uses TRBV18 and TRBJ2-7; possibly TRBD1 for D (6 bases). The CDR3 loop spans 15 amino acids. The germline V gene encodes CDR1 KGHSH and CDR2 LQKENI. V lost 6 bases and J lost 0, with 15 bases in between. The CDR3 is CASSPEGVSSYEQYF. The CDR3 DNA reads TGTGCCAGCTCCCCAGAGGGGGTCTCCTCCTACGAGCAGTACTTC.

The V and J genes are TRBV14 and TRBJ2-5, with 7 bases aligning to TRBD1. There are 15 residues in the CDR3. V shed 0 bases and J 4 bases; nucleotides not matched to a gene: 5. Germline V CDR1 and CDR2: SGHDN, FVKESK. The CDR3: CASSQDLGTVETQYF. In nucleotides, the CDR3 is TGTGCCAGCAGCCAAGACCTAGGGACAGTAGAGACCCAGTACTTC.

The V call is TRBV7-3, the J call TRBJ1-1; TRBD1 might be the D (6 bases). Germline lookup yields CDR1 SGHTA and CDR2 FQGTGA. The CDR3 extends over 19 amino acids. The V end lost 6 bases, the J end lost 6 bases, and 32 bases lay between the germline ends. In DNA, the CDR3 is TGTGCCAGCAGTTCCAAAATAATATGGACGACCAGGGGAGATCCTGAAGCTTTCTTT. This gives the protein CASSSKIIWTTRGDPEAFF. The full variable domain, with the rest looked up from reference TRBV7-3 and TRBJ1-1, is GAGVSQTPSNKVTEKGKYVELRCDPISGHTALYWYRQSLGQGPEFLIYFQGTGAADDSGLPNDRFFAVRPEGSVSTLKIQRTERGDSAVYLCASSSKIIWTTRGDPEAFFGQGTRLTVV.

This clone came up once. CDR3 sequence (DNA): TGTGCCACAACACAGGGGCCTAACTATGGCTACACCTTC. Its protein is CATTQGPNYGYTF. This sequence joins TRBV5-4 and TRBJ1-2, with 7 bases aligning to TRBD1. Germline loops: CDR1 SGHNT, CDR2 YYREEE (reference sequence). V lost 9 bases and J lost 0; bases outside the gene matches: 5. The CDR3 totals 13 residues. Drawing the rest from reference TRBV5-4 and TRBJ1-2, the complete variable domain is ETGVTQSPTHLIKTRGQQVTLRCSSQSGHNTVSWYQQALGQGPQFIFQYYREEENGRGNFPPRFSGLQFPNYSSELNVNALELDDSALYLCATTQGPNYGYTFGSGTRLTVV.

DNA for the CDR3: TGTGCCAGCAGCGTAGAATATGGAGCTGTCGACACCGGGGAGCTGTTTTTT. Translation: CASSVEYGAVDTGELFF. The chain couples TRBV9 to TRBJ2-2; D is ambiguous. The germline V and J ends were trimmed by 0 bases and 3 bases, with 15 bases remaining between them. The CDR3 spans 17 residues. CDR1 and CDR2 from the germline V gene are SGDLS and YYNGEE.